This passage covers 22 T cell receptor beta chains from one sample sequenced in a study of response to subunit inactivated influenza vaccine. MiXCR, applied by TCRdb to the RT-PCR reads, yields one record per CDR3 protein. The sample lists 600,000 to 700,000 distinct CDR3 sequences, around 15% occurring once. This specimen consisted of PBMCs from blood, obtained about 14 days before vaccination. The receptors come from a man between 45 and 60 years old who received an inactivated influenza vaccine.

This chain connects TRBV12-3 or TRBV12-4 to TRBJ2-7, with D tentatively TRBD1 (5 bases). The CDR3 spans 14 residues. V was pared by 3 bases and J by 6 bases, with 15 bases between. CDR3 loop: CASSFGQGRGEQYF. CDR3 in DNA: TGTGCCAGCAGTTTCGGCCAGGGTAGAGGCGAGCAGTACTTC.

This clonotype was detected ten times or more. The chain joins TRBV29-1 to TRBJ2-7; 10 bases map to TRBD1. Germline CDR1 is SQVTM and CDR2 is ANQGSEA. The ends lost 4 bases at V and 4 bases at J; junction bases unmatched: 1. The CDR3 has 12 residues. CDR3: CSVVGQGYEQYF. The CDR3 DNA follows: TGCAGCGTTGTGGGACAGGGGTACGAGCAGTACTTC.

Concerning this clonotype itself: An end of the junction does not agree with germline; a read error may underlie this. This chain joins TRBV4-3 and TRBJ2-7, with D possibly being TRBD2 (6 bases). The CDR3 consists of 15 residues. Germline V gives CDR1 LGHNA, CDR2 YSLEER. CDR3 sequence reads: CASSQGVWDSNEQYF. CDR3 nucleotide sequence: TGCGCCAGCAGCCAAGGGGTTTGGGACTCCAACGAGCAGTACTTC.

This clonotype occurred many times. The chain uses TRBV7-9 and TRBJ1-4; D may be TRBD1 (5 bases). V lost 3 bases and J lost 8, with 13 bases in between. CDR3 size: 14 residues. Looked up from germline, CDR1 is SEHNR and CDR2 is FQNEAQ (reference sequence). CDR3 in DNA: TGTGCCAGCAGCTTGTTGGACGGACAAGAAAAACTGTTTTTT. It encodes CASSLLDGQEKLFF.

This clonotype has at least ten counts. This chain connects TRBV29-1 to TRBJ2-3; 10 bases align to TRBD2. V was clipped by 7 bases and J by 10 bases; unmatched bases: 5. The CDR3 is 11 amino acids. Germline V gene sequence: CDR1 SQVTM, CDR2 ANQGSEA. The CDR3 spells CSGTTSGSQYF. The CDR3 DNA reads TGCAGCGGGACGACTAGCGGGTCGCAGTATTTT.

This clonotype was counted at least ten times. This chain links TRBV7-3 with TRBJ2-1; TRBD1 aligns across 9 bases. The CDR3 covers 14 residues. The junction had 5 bases not matched to a gene; V was cut back by 5 bases and J by 6 bases. CDR1 is SGHTA, CDR2 FQGTGA, per germline. CDR3 loop: CASSPGQGGNEQFF. Here the CDR3 DNA reads TGTGCCAGCAGCCCGGGACAGGGAGGCAATGAGCAGTTCTTC. The variable domain in full, completed from reference TRBV7-3 and TRBJ2-1, reads GAGVSQTPSNKVTEKGKYVELRCDPISGHTALYWYRQSLGQGPEFLIYFQGTGAADDSGLPNDRFFAVRPEGSVSTLKIQRTERGDSAVYLCASSPGQGGNEQFFGPGTRLTVL.

This clonotype showed up many times. This rearrangement joins TRBV7-9 to TRBJ2-5; 8 positions match TRBD1. The CDR3 is 15 residues long. V was clipped by 4 bases and J by 2 bases; unmatched bases: 6. CDR1 is SEHNR, CDR2 FQNEAQ, per germline (reference sequence). Written as DNA, the CDR3 is TGTGCCAGCAGCTCCGGGACAGGCCGACAAGAGACCCAGTACTTC. Amino acid sequence: CASSSGTGRQETQYF.

This clonotype was observed a few times. The J gene is TRBJ2-7, the V gene TRBV4-2; D not certain. V was cut by 0 bases and J by 0 bases, with 12 bases left in between. The germline V gene encodes CDR1 LGHNA and CDR2 YNFKEQ. The CDR3 loop spans 16 amino acids. CDR3 nucleotide sequence: TGTGCCAGCAGCCAAGAGCAGACCGTGGACTCCTACGAGCAGTACTTC. This gives the protein CASSQEQTVDSYEQYF.

Only a few counts were recorded for this clonotype. The chain recombines TRBV12-3 or TRBV12-4 with TRBJ2-3; TRBD2 matches 8 bases. CDR3 size: 17 residues. J lost 2 bases, V lost 4 bases, and 11 bases had no gene match. DNA for the CDR3: TGTGCCAGCAGTTCCCGACGTGGACTAGCAGACACAGATACGCAGTATTTT. Encoded protein: CASSSRRGLADTDTQYF.

V gene TRBV24-1 combines with J gene TRBJ2-5, with a weak D call TRBD1 (5 bases). Trimming took 4 bases from V and 2 from J, leaving 13 bases between them. Germline loops: CDR1 KGHDR, CDR2 SFDVKD. CDR3 size: 15 residues. The CDR3 region is CATSDPNQGQETQYF. The CDR3 nucleotides read TGTGCCACCAGTGACCCGAATCAGGGTCAAGAGACCCAGTACTTC.

This clonotype was recorded many times. The rearrangement links TRBV12-3 or TRBV12-4 to TRBJ2-6; D remains unclear. V lost 3 bases, J lost 0 bases, and 9 bases lay in between. The CDR3 is 16 residues long. The CDR3 protein is CASSLIRFSGANVLTF. The CDR3 DNA sequence: TGTGCCAGCAGTTTGATCAGGTTCTCTGGGGCCAACGTCCTGACTTTC.

The CDR3 sequence is CASSYLAGGKNEQFF. In nucleotides, the CDR3 is TGCGCCAGCAGTTACCTAGCGGGAGGTAAGAATGAGCAGTTCTTC. The chain carries TRBV5-1 and TRBJ2-1; TRBD2 aligns across 11 bases. This CDR3 comprises 15 residues. Trimming took 5 bases from V and 7 from J; bases not matched to a gene: 8. Germline lookup yields CDR1 SGHRS and CDR2 YFSETQ.

Ten or more counts support this clonotype. The V gene is TRBV6-2 or TRBV6-3, the J gene TRBJ1-3; 7 bases match TRBD1. Germline V gene data show CDR1 as MNHEY and CDR2 as SVGEGT. The CDR3 consists of 17 residues. J lost 0 bases, V lost 4 bases, and 9 bases had no gene match. CDR3 in DNA: TGTGCCAGCAGTTCGACAGGGATCGGACGCTCTGGAAACACCATATATTTT. This codes for CASSSTGIGRSGNTIYF.

This sequence joins TRBV9 and TRBJ2-5; 8 nucleotides match TRBD2. Germline V lookup: CDR1 SGDLS, CDR2 YYNGEE. Trimming removed 5 bases from V and 2 bases from J; junction bases left unmatched: 8. This CDR3 region has 15 residues. In DNA form, the CDR3 reads TGTGCCAGCAGTGCGTCGGGGGGGCAACAAGAGACCCAGTACTTC. Protein: CASSASGGQQETQYF.

This clonotype appeared a few times. This sequence joins TRBV25-1 and TRBJ1-6; TRBD1 matches at 9 bases. V lost 5 bases and J lost 8; bases outside the gene matches: 4. The CDR3 length is 14 residues. Per the germline V gene, CDR1 is MGHDK and CDR2 is SYGVNS. CDR3 in amino acids: CASSQQGAYSPLHF. The CDR3, as DNA: TGTGCCAGCAGTCAACAGGGGGCTTATTCACCCCTCCACTTT.

This clonotype was picked up many times. This rearrangement joins TRBV7-9 to TRBJ2-1, with D hard to call. CDR3 length: 13 amino acids. V lost 5 bases and J 10 bases, leaving 15 bases between the germline ends. Germline V gives CDR1 SEHNR, CDR2 FQNEAQ (reference sequence). CDR3 in amino acids: CASSDPPPWEQFF. CDR3 sequence (DNA): TGTGCCAGCAGCGACCCCCCTCCCTGGGAGCAGTTCTTC. Supplemented by reference TRBV7-9 and TRBJ2-1, the full variable domain reads DTGVSQNPRHKITKRGQNVTFRCDPISEHNRLYWYRQTLGQGPEFLTYFQNEAQLEKSRLLSDRFSAERPKGSFSTLEIQRTEQGDSAMYLCASSDPPPWEQFFGPGTRLTVL.

The rearrangement joins TRBV2 to TRBJ2-2; no firm D call. CDR3 size: 12 residues. V was cut by 8 bases and J by 2 bases, with 6 bases left in between. Germline values: CDR1 SNHLY, CDR2 FYNNEI. The DNA for the CDR3 is TGTGCCAGCTTGGGAAACACCGGGGAGCTGTTTTTT. Its translation is CASLGNTGELFF.

The rearrangement links TRBV15 to TRBJ1-2; D is perhaps TRBD1 (6 bases). The V gene lost 1 base and the J gene lost 7 bases, with 13 bases spanning the gap. CDR1 is LNHNV and CDR2 is YYDKDF in the germline V gene (reference sequence). CDR3 size: 14 residues. CDR3 coding DNA: TGTGCCACCAGCAGAGGGGGGCGCATGTTTGGCTACACCTTC. It translates to CATSRGGRMFGYTF.

This clonotype was counted only a few times. This chain uses TRBV10-3 with TRBJ2-1; 10 bases are shared with TRBD2. Per the germline V gene, CDR1 is ENHRY and CDR2 is SYGVKD. After removal of 8 bases from V and 1 base from J, the junction contained 14 bases not matched to a gene. There are 18 residues in the CDR3. This CDR3 is CAISSGRATLRSYNEQFF. CDR3 bases: TGTGCCATCTCCAGCGGGAGGGCCACTCTGAGGTCCTACAATGAGCAGTTCTTC.

In this sample, this clonotype turned up a few times. For the CDR3, the DNA is TGCGCCAGCAGCTTTTTTTCCAGACAGCCTGAAGCTTTCTTT. It specifies CASSFFSRQPEAFF. The V gene is TRBV5-1, the J gene TRBJ1-1, with D possibly TRBD1 on 5 matching bases. The CDR3 extends over 14 amino acids. Trimming removed 2 bases at V and 6 bases at J, with 14 bases between. Germline V gene data show CDR1 as SGHRS and CDR2 as YFSETQ.

This clonotype was recorded a few times. This rearrangement joins TRBV4-3 to TRBJ1-1; unclear D gene. The CDR3 is 14 amino acids. The germline CDR1 and CDR2 sequences are LGHNA and YSLEER. V was clipped by 2 bases and J by 1 base, with 8 bases between them. The CDR3 nucleotides are TGCGCCAGCAGCCAAAAACACCAGAACACTGAAGCTTTCTTT. Protein sequence: CASSQKHQNTEAFF.

J is TRBJ2-2 and V is TRBV18, with 7 positions matching TRBD1. V lost 1 base and J lost 4; bases outside the gene matches: 6. In germline, CDR1 is KGHSH, CDR2 LQKENI. This CDR3 contains 16 residues. For the CDR3, the DNA is TGTGCCAGCTCACCACGAGAGGGGGCAATCACCGGGGAGCTGTTTTTT. It encodes CASSPREGAITGELFF.